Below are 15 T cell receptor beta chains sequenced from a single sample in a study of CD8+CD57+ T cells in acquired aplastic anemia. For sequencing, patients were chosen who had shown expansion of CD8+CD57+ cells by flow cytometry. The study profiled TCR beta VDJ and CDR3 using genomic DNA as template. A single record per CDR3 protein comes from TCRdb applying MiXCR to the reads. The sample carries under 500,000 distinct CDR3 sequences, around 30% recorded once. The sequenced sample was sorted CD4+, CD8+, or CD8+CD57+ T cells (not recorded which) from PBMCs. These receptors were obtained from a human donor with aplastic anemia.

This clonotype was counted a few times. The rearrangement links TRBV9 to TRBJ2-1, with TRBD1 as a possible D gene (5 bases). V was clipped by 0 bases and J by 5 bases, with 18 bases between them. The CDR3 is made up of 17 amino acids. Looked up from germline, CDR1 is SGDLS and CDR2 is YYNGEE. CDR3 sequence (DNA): TGTGCCAGCAGCGTAGGGCAGCCCCTTAGGGGAAACAATGAGCAGTTCTTC. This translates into CASSVGQPLRGNNEQFF.

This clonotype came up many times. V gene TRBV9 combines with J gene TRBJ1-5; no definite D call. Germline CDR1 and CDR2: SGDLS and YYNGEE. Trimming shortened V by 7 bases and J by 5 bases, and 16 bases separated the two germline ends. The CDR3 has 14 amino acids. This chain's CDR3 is CASGPGVIDQPQHF. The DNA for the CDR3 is TGTGCCAGCGGACCCGGGGTAATCGATCAGCCCCAGCATTTT.

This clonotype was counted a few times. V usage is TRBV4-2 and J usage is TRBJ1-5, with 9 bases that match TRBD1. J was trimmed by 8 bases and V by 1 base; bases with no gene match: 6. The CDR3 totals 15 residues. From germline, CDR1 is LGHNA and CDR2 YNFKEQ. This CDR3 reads CASSQGQGGDEPQHF. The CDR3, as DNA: TGTGCCAGCAGCCAAGGACAGGGGGGGGATGAGCCCCAGCATTTT.

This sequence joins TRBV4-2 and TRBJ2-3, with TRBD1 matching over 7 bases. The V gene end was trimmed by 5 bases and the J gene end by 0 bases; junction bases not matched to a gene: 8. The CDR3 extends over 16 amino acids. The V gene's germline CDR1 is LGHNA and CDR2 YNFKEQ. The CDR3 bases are TGTGCCAGCAGCAAAGGGACAGACCTTAGCACAGATACGCAGTATTTT. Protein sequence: CASSKGTDLSTDTQYF.

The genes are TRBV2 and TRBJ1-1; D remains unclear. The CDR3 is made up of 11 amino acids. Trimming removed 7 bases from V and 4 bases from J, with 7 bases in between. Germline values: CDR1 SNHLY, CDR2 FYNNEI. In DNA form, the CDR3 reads TGTGCCAGCAACGACCTCACTGAAGCTTTCTTT. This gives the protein CASNDLTEAFF.

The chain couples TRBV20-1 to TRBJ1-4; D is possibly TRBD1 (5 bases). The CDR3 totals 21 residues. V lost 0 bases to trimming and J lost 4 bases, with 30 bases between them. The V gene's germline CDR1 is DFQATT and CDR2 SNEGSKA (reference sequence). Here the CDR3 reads CSARDRDGEQVEVFDNEKLFF. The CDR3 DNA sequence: TGCAGTGCTAGAGATCGCGACGGGGAACAGGTGGAGGTCTTTGATAATGAAAAACTGTTTTTT.

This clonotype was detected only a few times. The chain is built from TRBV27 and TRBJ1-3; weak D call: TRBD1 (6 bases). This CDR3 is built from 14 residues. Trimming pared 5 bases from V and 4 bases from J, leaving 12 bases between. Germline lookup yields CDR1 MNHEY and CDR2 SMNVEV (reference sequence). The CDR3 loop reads CASSPQGQGNTIYF. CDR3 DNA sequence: TGTGCCAGCAGTCCCCAGGGGCAAGGAAACACCATATATTTT.

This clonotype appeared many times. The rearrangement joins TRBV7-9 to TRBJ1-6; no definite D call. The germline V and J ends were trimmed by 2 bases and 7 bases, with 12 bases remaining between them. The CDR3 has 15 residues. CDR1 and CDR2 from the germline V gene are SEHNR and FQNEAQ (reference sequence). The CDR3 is CASSLNSGENSPLHF. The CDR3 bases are TGTGCCAGCAGCTTAAATTCTGGGGAAAATTCACCCCTCCACTTT. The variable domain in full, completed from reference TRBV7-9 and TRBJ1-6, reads DTGVSQNPRHKITKRGQNVTFRCDPISEHNRLYWYRQTLGQGPEFLTYFQNEAQLEKSRLLSDRFSAERPKGSFSTLEIQRTEQGDSAMYLCASSLNSGENSPLHFGNGTRLTVT.

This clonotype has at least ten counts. The CDR3 bases are TGTGCCAGCCAAGTAAGACAAGGACTGGGCAATGAGCAGTTCTTC. It yields the protein CASQVRQGLGNEQFF. V usage is TRBV19 and J usage is TRBJ2-1; TRBD2 might be the D (5 bases). V was clipped by 9 bases and J by 6 bases, with 21 bases between them. The CDR3 length is 15 residues. The germline V gene has CDR1 LNHDA and CDR2 SQIVND (reference sequence).

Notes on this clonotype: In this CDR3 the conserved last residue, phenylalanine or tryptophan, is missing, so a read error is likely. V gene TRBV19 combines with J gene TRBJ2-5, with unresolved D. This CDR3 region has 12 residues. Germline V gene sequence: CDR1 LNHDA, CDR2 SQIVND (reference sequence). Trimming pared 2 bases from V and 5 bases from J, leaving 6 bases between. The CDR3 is CASSISRETQYL. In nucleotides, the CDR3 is TGTGCCAGTAGTATATCTAGGGAGACCCAGTACCTC.

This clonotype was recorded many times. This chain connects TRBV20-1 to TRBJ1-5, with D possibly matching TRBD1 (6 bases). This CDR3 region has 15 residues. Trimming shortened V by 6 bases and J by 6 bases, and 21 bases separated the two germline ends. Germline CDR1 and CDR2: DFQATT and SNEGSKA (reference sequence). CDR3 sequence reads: CSAGTRARGSQPQHF. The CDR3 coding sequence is TGCAGTGCGGGGACCAGGGCCAGGGGCAGTCAGCCCCAGCATTTT.

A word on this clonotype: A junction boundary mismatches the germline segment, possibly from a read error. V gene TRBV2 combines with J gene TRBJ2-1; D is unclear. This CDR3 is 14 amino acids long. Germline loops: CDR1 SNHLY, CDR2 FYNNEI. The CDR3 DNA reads TGTGCCATCAGTGACCTTCTAGCCTACAATGAGCAGTTCTTC. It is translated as CAISDLLAYNEQFF. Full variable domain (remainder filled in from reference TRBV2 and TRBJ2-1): EPEVTQTPSHQVTQMGQEVILRCVPISNHLYFYWYRQILGQKVEFLVSFYNNEISEKSEIFDDQFSVERPDGSNFTLKIRSTKLEDSAMYFCAISDLLAYNEQFFGPGTRLTVL.

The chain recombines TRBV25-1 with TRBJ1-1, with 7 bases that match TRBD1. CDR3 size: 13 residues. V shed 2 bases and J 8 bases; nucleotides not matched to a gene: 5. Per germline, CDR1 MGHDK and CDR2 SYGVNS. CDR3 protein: CASSESVGQEAFF. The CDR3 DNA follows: TGTGCCAGCAGTGAAAGTGTGGGACAGGAAGCTTTCTTT.

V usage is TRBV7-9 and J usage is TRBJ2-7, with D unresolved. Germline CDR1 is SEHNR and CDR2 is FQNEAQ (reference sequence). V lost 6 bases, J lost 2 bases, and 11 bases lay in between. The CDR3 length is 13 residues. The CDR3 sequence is CASSPEGAYEQYF. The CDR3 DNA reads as TGTGCCAGCAGTCCAGAAGGCGCCTACGAGCAGTACTTC. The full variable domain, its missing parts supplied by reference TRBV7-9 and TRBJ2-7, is DTGVSQNPRHKITKRGQNVTFRCDPISEHNRLYWYRQTLGQGPEFLTYFQNEAQLEKSRLLSDRFSAERPKGSFSTLEIQRTEQGDSAMYLCASSPEGAYEQYFGPGTRLTVT.

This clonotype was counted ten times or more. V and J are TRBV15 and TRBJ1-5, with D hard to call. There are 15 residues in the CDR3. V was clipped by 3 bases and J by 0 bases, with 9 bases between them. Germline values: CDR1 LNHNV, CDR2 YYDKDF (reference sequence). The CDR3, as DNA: TGTGCCACCAGCAGGACGGTGGATAGCAATCAGCCCCAGCATTTT. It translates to CATSRTVDSNQPQHF.